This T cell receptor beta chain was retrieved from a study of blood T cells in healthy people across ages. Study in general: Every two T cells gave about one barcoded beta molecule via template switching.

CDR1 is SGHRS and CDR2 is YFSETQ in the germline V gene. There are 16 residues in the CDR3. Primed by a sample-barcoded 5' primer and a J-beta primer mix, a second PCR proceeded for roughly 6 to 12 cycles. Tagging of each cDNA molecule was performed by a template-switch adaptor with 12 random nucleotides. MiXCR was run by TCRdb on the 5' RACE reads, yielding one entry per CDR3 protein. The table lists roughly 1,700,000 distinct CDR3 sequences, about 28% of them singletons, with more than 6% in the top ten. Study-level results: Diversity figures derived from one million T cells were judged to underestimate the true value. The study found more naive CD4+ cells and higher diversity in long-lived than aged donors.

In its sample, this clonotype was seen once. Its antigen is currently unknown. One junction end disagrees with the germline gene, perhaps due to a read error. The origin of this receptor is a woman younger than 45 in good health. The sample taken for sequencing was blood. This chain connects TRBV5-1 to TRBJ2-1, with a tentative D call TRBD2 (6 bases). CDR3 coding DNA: TGCGCCAGCAACTTGACTCCCGGACTACCTTACAATGAGCAGTTCTTC. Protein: CASNLTPGLPYNEQFF.